The rows below give T cell receptor beta chains drawn from one sample of a study of T cell responses to AZD1222 COVID-19 vaccine. This table comes from immunoSEQ multiplex PCR, and its TCRdb copy is limited to in-frame clones, with some not included. The sample carries some 100,000 clones, around 87% recorded once. The sequencing used peripheral blood, collected on day 0 of AZD1222 vaccination. The source of these receptors is an adult in good health. Each CDR3 is given with its conserved first and last residue. A D gene is named only where the DNA matches it firmly. Clone size is not always given. Where it is, it says once, few, many or a class for expanded clones.

size | D | J | V | CDR3 | DNA
NA | NA | TRBJ1-2 | TRBV5-5 | CASSFMQGNGYTF | TGTGCCAGCAGCTTTATGCAGGGGAATGGCTACACCTTC
NA | NA | TRBJ2-3 | TRBV27 | CASSLSRHNTQYF | TGTGCCAGCAGTTTATCGAGACACAATACGCAGTATTTT
NA | NA | TRBJ1-2 | TRBV27 | CASSPLRGGAYRGYTF | TGTGCCAGCAGCCCCCTTAGGGGGGGCGCATATCGTGGCTACACCTTC
NA | NA | TRBJ1-2 | TRBV30 | CAWSSGPYGYTF | TGTGCCTGGAGCAGTGGACCCTATGGCTACACCTTC
NA | NA | TRBJ1-1 | TRBV28 | CASRQVNTEAFF | TGTGCCAGCAGACAGGTGAACACTGAAGCTTTCTTT
once | NA | TRBJ1-1 | TRBV28 | CASSLPVNTEAFF | TGTGCCAGCAGTTTGCCCGTGAACACTGAAGCTTTCTTT
NA | TRBD1 | TRBJ1-5 | TRBV2 | CASTVGTGNQPQHF | TGTGCCAGCACGGTCGGGACAGGGAATCAGCCCCAGCATTTT
NA | NA | TRBJ2-7 | TRBV7-6 | CASSLAPDRSYEQYF | TGTGCCAGCAGCTTAGCCCCAGACAGGTCATACGAGCAGTACTTC
NA | NA | TRBJ2-5 | TRBV11-3 | CASSEGEAYQETQYF | TGTGCCAGCAGCGAGGGGGAGGCCTACCAAGAGACCCAGTACTTC
NA | NA | TRBJ1-5 | TRBV6-5 | CASSSWDGAQPQHF | TGTGCCAGCAGCTCCTGGGACGGCGCTCAGCCCCAGCATTTT
NA | TRBD2 | TRBJ2-1 | TRBV7-8 | CASSYAGVGNEQFF | TGTGCCAGCAGCTACGCGGGAGTGGGTAATGAGCAGTTCTTC
NA | TRBD1 | TRBJ2-3 | TRBV29-1 | CSVPGTGGFVMAGALQYF | TGCAGCGTTCCCGGGACAGGGGGTTTTGTTATGGCGGGAGCCCTGCAGTATTTT
NA | NA | TRBJ1-4 | TRBV9 | CASSPVANEKLFF | TGTGCCAGCAGTCCGGTTGCTAATGAAAAACTGTTTTTT
once | NA | TRBJ1-2 | TRBV4-2 | CASSQFMGGGLYGYTF | TGTGCCAGCAGCCAATTTATGGGCGGAGGCCTCTATGGCTACACCTTC
NA | NA | TRBJ1-1 | TRBV21-1 | CASSKVWDAPSILPGYSSTEAFF | TGTGCCAGCAGCAAAGTCTGGGACGCTCCGTCCATCCTCCCAGGGTATAGTTCCACTGAAGCTTTCTTT
NA | TRBD2 | TRBJ2-7 | TRBV11-2 | CASSLVKRGGSYEQYF | TGTGCCAGCAGCTTAGTGAAGCGGGGGGGCTCCTACGAGCAGTACTTC
NA | NA | TRBJ2-6 | TRBV4-1 | CASRPGAGANVLTF | TGCGCCAGCAGGCCGGGAGCAGGGGCCAACGTCCTGACTTTC
NA | NA | TRBJ1-4 | TRBV6-5 | CASTGTQNEKLFF | TGTGCCAGCACTGGGACACAAAATGAAAAACTGTTTTTT
NA | NA | TRBJ1-5 | TRBV5-1 | CASSLSAGDNQPQHF | TGCGCCAGCAGCTTGTCAGCGGGTGACAATCAGCCCCAGCATTTT
once | TRBD1 | TRBJ1-4 | TRBV18 | CASSPSRQGTNEKLFF | TGTGCCAGCTCACCGTCGAGACAGGGTACTAATGAAAAACTGTTTTTT
NA | NA | TRBJ2-3 | TRBV7-2 | CASSLVWGGGGPTDTQYF | TGTGCCAGCAGCTTAGTTTGGGGGGGCGGGGGCCCAACAGATACGCAGTATTTT
NA | TRBD1 | TRBJ1-6 | TRBV18 | CASSRTGGMDSPLHF | TGTGCCAGCTCACGGACAGGGGGCATGGATTCACCCCTCCACTTT
many | TRBD2 | TRBJ2-1 | TRBV7-3 | CASSLSGSGGNNEQFF | TGTGCCAGCAGCTTGAGCGGCAGCGGGGGGAACAATGAGCAGTTCTTC
NA | TRBD1 | TRBJ2-7 | TRBV10-3 | CAISEPSGQGYEQYF | TGTGCCATCAGTGAGCCCTCTGGACAGGGCTACGAGCAGTACTTC
NA | NA | TRBJ1-2 | TRBV18 | CASSPRQDPLYGYTF | TGTGCCAGCTCACCCCGACAGGACCCTCTCTATGGCTACACCTTC
once | NA | TRBJ1-2 | TRBV4-3 | CASSQDRGTNYGYTF | TGCGCCAGCAGCCAAGATCGGGGGACTAACTATGGCTACACCTTC
NA | TRBD1 | TRBJ1-6 | TRBV30 | CAWGFETGKKGSPLHF | TGTGCCTGGGGATTTGAGACAGGGAAGAAAGGATCACCCCTCCACTTT
NA | NA | TRBJ2-7 | TRBV6-5 | CASTGGPREQYF | TGTGCCAGCACTGGGGGCCCGAGGGAGCAGTACTTC
NA | NA | TRBJ1-2 | TRBV10-2 | CASKDSLTNYGYTF | TGCGCCAGCAAGGATAGCCTAACTAACTATGGCTACACCTTC
NA | TRBD2 | TRBJ2-7 | TRBV4-2 | CASSQKPSGGSYEQYF | TGTGCCAGCAGCCAAAAGCCTAGCGGGGGGTCCTACGAGCAGTACTTC
once | TRBD1 | TRBJ1-2 | TRBV4-1 | CASSQATGDGYTF | TGCGCCAGCAGCCAAGCGACAGGGGATGGCTACACCTTC
NA | TRBD1 | TRBJ2-3 | TRBV27 | CASKGTAGGSDTQYF | TGTGCCAGCAAGGGGACCGCAGGGGGTTCAGATACGCAGTATTTT
NA | NA | TRBJ1-1 | TRBV9 | CASSLALNTEAFF | TGTGCCAGCAGCTTGGCCCTGAACACTGAAGCTTTCTTT
NA | TRBD2 | TRBJ2-7 | TRBV4-2 | CASSRELAGATEQYF | TGTGCCAGCAGCCGAGAACTAGCGGGAGCAACCGAGCAGTACTTC
few | NA | TRBJ1-5 | TRBV6-2/TRBV6-3 | CASSYGSPEQPQHF | TGTGCCAGCAGTTACGGGTCCCCGGAACAGCCCCAGCATTTT
NA | TRBD2 | TRBJ2-1 | TRBV9 | CASSRGLAENNEQFF | TGTGCCAGCAGCCGCGGACTAGCGGAGAACAATGAGCAGTTCTTC
NA | NA | TRBJ1-2 | TRBV11-2 | CASSPQRGYGYTF | TGTGCCAGCAGCCCACAGCGGGGGTATGGCTACACCTTC
few | TRBD2 | TRBJ2-1 | TRBV12-3/TRBV12-4 | CASSPTSPHEQFF | TGTGCCAGCAGCCCGACTAGCCCCCATGAGCAGTTCTTC
NA | TRBD2 | TRBJ2-5 | TRBV7-9 | CASSSRGGLIESQETQYF | TGTGCCAGCAGCTCACGGGGGGGCCTTATAGAATCCCAAGAGACCCAGTACTTC
few | NA | TRBJ1-6 | TRBV7-3 | CASRWDGDSPLHF | TGTGCCAGCAGGTGGGACGGCGATTCACCCCTCCACTTT
few | NA | TRBJ1-5 | TRBV19 | CASSWTDNNQPQHF | TGTGCCAGTAGCTGGACAGACAACAATCAGCCCCAGCATTTT
NA | NA | TRBJ2-7 | TRBV2 | CASNIQTDFYEQYF | TGTGCCAGCAACATCCAGACAGACTTTTACGAGCAGTACTTC
NA | NA | TRBJ1-5 | TRBV6-5 | CASSYAQGQGQPQHF | TGTGCCAGCAGTTACGCTCAGGGGCAAGGGCAGCCCCAGCATTTT
NA | NA | TRBJ2-3 | TRBV13 | CASSLFRGLNTDTQYF | TGTGCCAGCAGCTTATTTCGGGGCCTGAACACAGATACGCAGTATTTT
NA | TRBD1 | TRBJ2-2 | TRBV10-3 | CAIGPGTATNTGELFF | TGTGCCATCGGACCCGGGACAGCAACGAACACCGGGGAGCTGTTTTTT
NA | NA | TRBJ1-6 | TRBV7-2 | CASSFRQDNSPLHF | TGTGCCAGCAGCTTTAGACAGGATAATTCACCCCTCCACTTT
NA | TRBD2 | TRBJ2-1 | TRBV9 | CASSVTGTSGLNEQFF | TGTGCCAGCAGCGTTACCGGGACTAGCGGGTTGAATGAGCAGTTCTTC
few | NA | TRBJ2-1 | TRBV12-3/TRBV12-4 | CASSGTHNEQFF | TGTGCCAGCTCAGGGACACACAATGAGCAGTTCTTC
NA | NA | TRBJ2-2 | TRBV24-1 | CATSDFGGVKDTGELFF | TGTGCCACCAGTGATTTTGGGGGAGTTAAAGACACCGGGGAGCTGTTTTTT
NA | NA | TRBJ1-5 | TRBV6-2/TRBV6-3 | CASSYGFSNQPQHF | TGTGCCAGCAGTTACGGATTTAGCAATCAGCCCCAGCATTTT
NA | NA | TRBJ1-1 | TRBV6-5 | CASSQRTVMNTEAFF | TGTGCCAGCAGTCAGAGGACAGTCATGAACACTGAAGCTTTCTTT
NA | NA | TRBJ2-1 | TRBV11-2 | CASSLVLPGNEQFF | TGTGCCAGCAGCTTAGTCTTGCCGGGCAATGAGCAGTTCTTC
NA | NA | TRBJ2-1 | TRBV4-3 | CASSQEGAWNEQFF | TGCGCCAGCAGCCAAGAGGGCGCCTGGAATGAGCAGTTCTTC